A selection of T cell receptor beta chains follows, all from one sample in a study of graft-versus-host responses after intestinal transplantation. Some clones are missing from TCRdb's copy, which holds only in-frame ones; the method was immunoSEQ multiplex PCR. The sample yields about 14,000 clones, 35% seen once. Sequencing was performed on alloreactive CD8+ T cells from a mixed lymphocyte reaction culture, taken before intestinal transplant. These receptors all come from a human patient who received an intestinal transplant. The CDR3 runs from the conserved cysteine through the conserved F or W. A clone size is listed for some rows: how often the clone was seen (once, few, many), or a class if it is expanded.

.	TRBJ2-1	TRBV2	CASSGTSGGAYNEQFF
.	TRBJ1-4	TRBV27	CASSYGVPGEKLFF
.	TRBJ2-3	TRBV9	CASSVAGRSTDTQYF
medium-sized	TRBJ2-7	TRBV5-6	CASSLGLAVYEQYF
.	TRBJ2-7	TRBV19	CASSMDRDSYYEQYF
.	TRBJ1-2	TRBV7-2	CASSSREAAAYGYTF
.	TRBJ1-1	TRBV6-1	CASSLSDRVTEAFF
.	TRBJ2-7	TRBV4-2	CASSQEYEYRSMGEEQYF
few	TRBJ2-1	TRBV9	CASSTPGTSAGPYNEQFF
.	TRBJ1-1	TRBV6-1	CASSATGVGEAFF
.	TRBJ2-3	TRBV27	CASSTGTSGTDTQYF
medium-sized	TRBJ1-2	TRBV4-1	CASSQESGFGGYTF
.	TRBJ1-1	TRBV5-5	CASSLSGRGRLRTTEAFF
medium-sized	TRBJ2-1	TRBV19	CASSIVDQGGHEQFF
few	TRBJ1-5	TRBV5-4	CASSLRSDQPQHF
.	TRBJ2-7	TRBV5-6	CASSLGTWKSYEQYF
few	TRBJ2-1	TRBV9	CASSPGTSGGYEQFF
.	TRBJ1-2	TRBV6-1	CASSETDGFYGYTF
.	TRBJ2-5	TRBV7-9	CASSLGSWTPQETQYF
.	TRBJ2-7	TRBV10-3	CASLGVSLGEQYF
.	TRBJ2-2	TRBV7-2	CASSLAHPGLAGGLYTGELFF
.	TRBJ1-1	TRBV14	CASSQVGGTEAFF
.	TRBJ1-5	TRBV11-2	CASSLAPGFPQPQHF
few	TRBJ1-2	TRBV9	CASSVLEYRESSHGYTF
few	TRBJ1-2	TRBV7-6	CASSLLVGRGYTF
.	TRBJ2-7	TRBV27	CASSLSLAGGYEQYF
.	TRBJ2-1	TRBV10-3	CAISELGQGDEQFF
few	TRBJ2-5	TRBV6-1	CASSFGLGGETQYF
.	TRBJ2-5	TRBV7-9	CASSSSGTQETQYF
.	TRBJ2-7	TRBV5-1	CASSDGTGYYEQYF
few	TRBJ1-4	TRBV21-1	CASSIPGTGALELFF
once	TRBJ2-1	TRBV4-1	CASSQGGGGTYNEQFF
.	TRBJ2-1	TRBV7-9	CASRPTLSSYNEQFF
few	TRBJ2-1	TRBV7-3	CASSLLAGGNNEQFF
few	TRBJ2-6	TRBV5-1	CASSPPVTGGSGANVLTF
.	TRBJ2-4	TRBV11-2	CASSPEGLAGALIQYF
once	TRBJ2-3	TRBV19	CASSIPGYSTDTQYF
.	TRBJ2-5	TRBV7-3	CASSYVAGVGETQYF
.	TRBJ2-7	TRBV7-9	CASSDMGYEQYF
few	TRBJ2-5	TRBV7-6	CASSYRDSPRETQYF
few	TRBJ1-5	TRBV27	CASSLSPGRNQPQHF
.	TRBJ2-7	TRBV5-1	CASSPDSSYEQYF
.	TRBJ1-2	TRBV6-5	CASSYSSRAEGYTF
.	TRBJ1-1	TRBV9	CASSPGVQGLNTEAFF
few	TRBJ1-2	TRBV4-1	CASSQEDPDTRRRGYTF
few	TRBJ2-3	TRBV7-9	CASSLNGYGPLTDTQYF
few	TRBJ2-3	TRBV4-1	CASSQEASGVVTGTDTQYF
once	TRBJ1-6	TRBV6-4	CASSEGQGNSPLHF
.	TRBJ2-7	TRBV5-1	CASSETGAPAFYEQYF
medium-sized	TRBJ2-2	TRBV7-9	CASSPQGSPASGELFF
few	TRBJ1-5	TRBV4-1	CASSQVGTAVAQHF
.	TRBJ2-2	TRBV11-3	CASSLPNTGELFF
few	TRBJ2-1	TRBV6-5	CASSYGGEQFF
.	TRBJ2-7	TRBV7-9	CASSLVGLTYEQYF